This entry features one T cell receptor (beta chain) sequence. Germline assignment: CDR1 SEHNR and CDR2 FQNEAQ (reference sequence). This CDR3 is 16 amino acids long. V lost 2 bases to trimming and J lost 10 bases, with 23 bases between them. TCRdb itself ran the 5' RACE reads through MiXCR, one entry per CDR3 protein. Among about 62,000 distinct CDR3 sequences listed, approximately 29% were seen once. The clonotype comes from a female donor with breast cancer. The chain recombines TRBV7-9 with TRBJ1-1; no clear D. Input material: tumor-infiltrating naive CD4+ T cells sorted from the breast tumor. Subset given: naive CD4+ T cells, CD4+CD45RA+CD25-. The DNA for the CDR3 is TGTGCCAGCAGCTTAAGTTCTTGGGAGACACCAGAAGGAGCTTTCTTT. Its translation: CASSLSSWETPEGAFF.